Given below is one T cell receptor beta chain in context. The antigen is unknown. Germline lookup yields CDR1 MNHEY and CDR2 SVGAGI. The CDR3 is 14 amino acids. Trimming stripped 6 bases from V and 3 bases from J, with 13 bases between. Time point described: postoperative day 105 after intestinal transplantation (dayNNNN = postoperative day). The data were obtained in a study of graft-versus-host responses after intestinal transplantation. Study-level findings and limits: Early post-transplant HvG declines were associated with peak circulating GvH clone levels.

Repertoires were generated with immunoSEQ multiplex PCR, while TCRdb's copy carries only in-frame clones and drops some. The table lists 12,000 or so clones, roughly 92% of them singletons. V usage is TRBV6-5 and J usage is TRBJ2-3; D not certain. The sequencing used PBMCs, collected 105 days after intestinal transplantation. This sequence was found in a human patient who received an intestinal transplant, so some T cells may come from the graft donor. CDR3 region: CASSYTPQTDTQYF. In DNA form, the CDR3 reads TGTGCCAGCAGCTATACCCCTCAGACAGATACGCAGTATTTT.